The 24 T cell receptor beta chains given below trace back to one sample, sequenced in a study of T-cell memory formation after mild COVID-19. MiXCR was run by TCRdb on the 5' RACE reads, yielding one entry per CDR3 protein. The sample shows 280,000 or so distinct CDR3 sequences, 8.2% of them seen only once. Sequenced: PBMCs or a T cell subset sorted from them (not recorded which). The receptors originated from a man aged 18-30 years who had mild COVID-19 (a few samples of this study predate the infection). Cell type and time point are not known.

This clonotype was counted many times. The chain combines TRBV9 with TRBJ1-1, with D unresolved. Germline loops: CDR1 SGDLS, CDR2 YYNGEE. Trimming removed 4 bases at V and 7 bases at J, with 14 bases between. CDR3 length: 13 residues. The CDR3, as DNA: TGTGCCAGCAGCCCAGGCGAGGGTCTTGAAGCTTTCTTT. This translates into CASSPGEGLEAFF.

The chain carries TRBV3-1 and TRBJ2-5, with no clear D. Germline lookup yields CDR1 LGHDT and CDR2 YNNKEL (reference sequence). The CDR3 length is 12 residues. The V and J ends lost 4 bases and 7 bases respectively, with 10 bases between them. The CDR3 is CASSPLIGTQYF. CDR3 bases: TGTGCCAGCAGCCCCCTGATCGGGACCCAGTACTTC.

This clonotype was seen a few times. The CDR3 sequence: CASSTQRGGRLADTQYF. The CDR3 DNA sequence: TGTGCCAGCAGCACCCAGCGGGGGGGCCGGTTGGCAGATACGCAGTATTTT. The chain has TRBV9 and TRBJ2-3, with 10 bases identical to TRBD2. Trimming cost V 4 bases and J 4 bases; bases outside gene matches: 12. CDR3 size: 17 residues. Germline CDR1 SGDLS, CDR2 YYNGEE.

This clonotype has at least ten counts. The chain links TRBV18 to TRBJ2-2; 7 bases are shared with TRBD1. Germline CDR1 and CDR2: KGHSH and LQKENI. CDR3 size: 17 residues. The ends lost 4 bases at V and 5 bases at J; junction bases unmatched: 13. CDR3 in amino acids: CASSHRDGTEVTGELFF. Here the CDR3 DNA reads TGTGCCAGCTCACACCGTGATGGGACAGAAGTAACCGGGGAGCTGTTTTTT.

This clonotype was observed a few times. V and J are TRBV5-6 and TRBJ2-1; D is perhaps TRBD1 or TRBD2 (5 bases each). Deletions cut 4 bases from V and 2 bases from J, with 19 bases between. The V gene's germline CDR1 is SGHDT and CDR2 YYEEEE. This CDR3 spans 17 amino acids. DNA for the CDR3: TGTGCCAGCAGCCTCCGTCCGGTGGGGACCGCCTACAATGAGCAGTTCTTC. It codes for CASSLRPVGTAYNEQFF.

This clonotype was counted between two and nine times. V usage is TRBV11-3 and J usage is TRBJ1-1; D gene unclear. This CDR3 is 12 amino acids long. Trimming took 1 base from V and 7 from J, leaving 7 bases between them. The V gene's germline CDR1 is SGHNT and CDR2 YENEEA. The CDR3: CASSLGGDEAFF. DNA for the CDR3: TGTGCCAGCAGCTTAGGGGGAGATGAAGCTTTCTTT.

The V call is TRBV18, the J call TRBJ2-5, with D unclear. Deletions cut 3 bases from V and 0 bases from J, with 14 bases between. CDR3 length equals 16 residues. From germline, CDR1 is KGHSH and CDR2 LQKENI. CDR3 bases: TGTGCCAGCTCACCCGTGCCGGGTTTGTACCAAGAGACCCAGTACTTC. This encodes CASSPVPGLYQETQYF.

The gene calls are TRBV4-1 and TRBJ2-6, with D perhaps assigned TRBD1 or TRBD2 (5 bases each). CDR1 and CDR2 from the germline V gene are MGHRA and YSYEKL. The V end lost 0 bases, the J end lost 0 bases, and 15 bases lay between the germline ends. The CDR3 spans 19 residues. The CDR3 nucleotides read TGCGCCAGCAGCCAAGATCGGGGCAGCCTTAGCTCTGGGGCCAACGTCCTGACTTTC. Translating it yields CASSQDRGSLSSGANVLTF.

This clonotype was seen at least ten times. The rearrangement uses TRBV7-2 and TRBJ1-5, with a weak D call TRBD1 (5 bases). The CDR3 covers 14 residues. CDR1 is SGHTA, CDR2 FQGNSA, per germline. Trimming left V 5 bases short and J 5 bases short, with 13 bases between. The CDR3: CASSPGRGYQPQHF. CDR3 DNA sequence: TGTGCCAGCAGCCCAGGGAGGGGATATCAGCCCCAGCATTTT.

The V call is TRBV7-2, the J call TRBJ1-6, with 8 nucleotides matching TRBD1. CDR1 is SGHTA and CDR2 is FQGNSA in the germline V gene. This CDR3 has 16 residues. Trimming cost V 6 bases and J 10 bases; bases outside gene matches: 14. The CDR3: CASRSQGAVGISPLHF. CDR3 sequence (DNA): TGTGCCAGCAGGTCCCAGGGGGCGGTCGGAATATCACCCCTCCACTTT.

This clonotype turned up a few times. This chain uses TRBV12-3 or TRBV12-4 with TRBJ2-5; TRBD2 agrees at 16 bases. The CDR3 contains 19 residues. Trimming took 5 bases from V and 6 from J; bases not matched to a gene: 15. The CDR3 DNA reads TGTGCCAGCAGTCGGACCGGGACTAGCGGGGGGGCAGTTGAAAAGACCCAGTACTTC. As protein: CASSRTGTSGGAVEKTQYF.

This clonotype appeared a few times. The CDR3 sequence: CASSLMVGAGETQYF. The CDR3 DNA is TGTGCCAGCAGCTTAATGGTGGGGGCGGGGGAGACCCAGTACTTC. The chain recombines TRBV7-8 with TRBJ2-5; D may correspond to TRBD1 or TRBD2 (6 bases each). The CDR3 totals 15 residues. Germline loops: CDR1 SGHVS, CDR2 FQNEAQ. Trimming took 2 bases from V and 5 from J, leaving 15 bases between them.

The V call is TRBV20-1, the J call TRBJ2-3; weak D call: TRBD1 (6 bases). With 3 bases removed from V and 2 bases from J, the gap between germline ends came to 18 bases. The CDR3 covers 16 residues. Germline CDR1 DFQATT, CDR2 SNEGSKA (reference sequence). CDR3 in amino acids: CSASRPGTTFTDTQYF. CDR3 sequence (DNA): TGCAGTGCTAGTCGCCCCGGGACAACGTTCACAGATACGCAGTATTTT.

The sample holds many counts of this clonotype. V gene TRBV7-6 combines with J gene TRBJ2-7, with 7 bases aligning to TRBD1. CDR1 is SGHVS, CDR2 FNYEAQ, per germline. The trim removed 5 bases at V and 4 bases at J, leaving 5 bases unmatched. The CDR3 is made up of 13 amino acids. The chain's CDR3 is CASSPVQGYEQYF. CDR3 coding DNA: TGTGCCAGCAGCCCAGTACAGGGGTACGAGCAGTACTTC.

The table lists this clonotype with many counts. This chain joins TRBV7-8 and TRBJ2-5; D is ambiguous. The CDR3 consists of 14 residues. Germline loops: CDR1 SGHVS, CDR2 FQNEAQ. V lost 2 bases and J 4 bases, leaving 11 bases between the germline ends. The CDR3 protein is CASSLTRLGETQYF. DNA of the CDR3: TGTGCCAGCAGCTTAACTCGGTTGGGAGAGACCCAGTACTTC. The variable domain in full, with the rest retrieved from reference TRBV7-8 and TRBJ2-5, is GAGVSQSPRYKVAKRGQDVALRCDPISGHVSLFWYQQALGQGPEFLTYFQNEAQLDKSGLPSDRFFAERPEGSVSTLKIQRTQQEDSAVYLCASSLTRLGETQYFGPGTRLLVL.

This clonotype was recorded many times. The chain carries TRBV27 and TRBJ2-2, with D maybe TRBD2 (6 bases). The CDR3 sequence is 14 residues long. Germline-derived CDR1 and CDR2 are MNHEY and SMNVEV (reference sequence). Trimming took off 6 bases at V and 1 base at J, with 9 bases between the two ends. In nucleotides, the CDR3 is TGTGCCAGCAGCCGGGACTTGAACACCGGGGAGCTGTTTTTT. It translates to CASSRDLNTGELFF.

This clonotype has only a few counts. The V gene is TRBV20-1, the J gene TRBJ2-7; TRBD1 matches at 8 bases. Germline V gene data show CDR1 as DFQATT and CDR2 as SNEGSKA (reference sequence). The J segment lost 3 bases and the V segment lost 5 bases, leaving 3 bases of the junction unmatched. This CDR3 comprises 12 residues. Here the CDR3 reads CSARQGNYEQYV. DNA for the CDR3: TGCAGTGCTCGACAGGGGAACTACGAGCAGTACGTC.

This clonotype was detected only a few times. This rearrangement joins TRBV9 to TRBJ2-7; D uncertain. V gave up 3 bases and J gave up 2 bases, with 12 bases separating them. Germline loops: CDR1 SGDLS, CDR2 YYNGEE. The CDR3 contains 14 residues. CDR3 nucleotide sequence: TGTGCCAGCAGCGCCTCCGTCGGTACCTACGAGCAGTACTTC. Its translation is CASSASVGTYEQYF.

V and J are TRBV4-2 and TRBJ2-4; maybe TRBD2 (5 bases). Germline lookup yields CDR1 LGHNA and CDR2 YNFKEQ. The length of the CDR3 is 16 residues. V was cut by 0 bases and J by 8 bases, with 17 bases left in between. The CDR3 sequence: CASSQDTHGWGDIQYF. The DNA of the CDR3 is TGTGCCAGCAGCCAAGATACCCACGGGTGGGGAGACATTCAGTACTTC.

This clonotype was recorded a few times. The rearrangement uses TRBV6-5 and TRBJ2-3; no clear D. V gave up 7 bases and J gave up 4 bases, with 12 bases separating them. The length of the CDR3 is 13 residues. Looked up from germline, CDR1 is MNHEY and CDR2 is SVGAGI. The CDR3 spells CASNPGTSDTQYF. Here the CDR3 DNA reads TGTGCCAGCAACCCGGGTACATCAGATACGCAGTATTTT.

This clonotype was counted at least ten times. The gene calls are TRBV5-1 and TRBJ2-4; 11 bases align to TRBD2. This CDR3 is built from 14 residues. V shed 4 bases, J shed 11 bases, and the junction held 8 bases outside the gene matches. Germline V gives CDR1 SGHRS, CDR2 YFSETQ. Written as DNA, the CDR3 is TGCGCCAGCAGCCCGACGACTAGCGGGGCGTTTCAGTACTTC. Amino acid sequence: CASSPTTSGAFQYF.

This clonotype was counted between two and nine times. The chain's CDR3 is CSASESGVGTDTQYF. The CDR3, as DNA: TGCAGTGCTAGTGAGAGCGGAGTAGGCACAGATACGCAGTATTTT. The rearrangement uses TRBV20-1 and TRBJ2-3; the D gene is possibly TRBD2 (5 bases). This CDR3 has 15 residues. The germline CDR1 and CDR2 sequences are DFQATT and SNEGSKA (reference sequence). Trimming took off 3 bases at V and 1 base at J, with 14 bases between the two ends.

This clonotype was picked up a small number of times. This chain uses TRBV12-3 or TRBV12-4 with TRBJ2-3; a weak D match, TRBD1 (5 bases). V was cut by 5 bases and J by 10 bases, with 13 bases left in between. The CDR3 has 12 amino acids. CDR3: CASSPQGGPQYF. CDR3 in DNA: TGTGCCAGCAGTCCCCAGGGTGGTCCGCAGTATTTT.

This clonotype was seen more than once but under ten times. The genes are TRBV29-1 and TRBJ2-1, with D possibly being TRBD2 (11 bases). V gave up 7 bases and J gave up 7 bases, with 23 bases separating them. The CDR3 consists of 15 residues. Germline values: CDR1 SQVTM, CDR2 ANQGSEA. The CDR3 sequence is CSGWDRGLADNEQFF. Here the CDR3 DNA reads TGCAGCGGCTGGGACAGGGGACTAGCGGATAATGAGCAGTTCTTC.